Each of the 13 T cell receptor beta chains below was sequenced from the same sample in a study of T-cell memory formation after mild COVID-19. TCRdb called the 5' RACE reads again in MiXCR, with one record for every CDR3 protein. The sample lists about 400,000 distinct CDR3 sequences, about a quarter occurring once. The sample consisted of PBMCs or a T cell subset sorted from them (not recorded which). Receptors were obtained from an adult woman who had mild COVID-19 (a few samples of this study predate the infection). Cell type and time point are not known.

This chain connects TRBV18 to TRBJ1-1; 10 bases are a match to TRBD1. The J segment lost 6 bases and the V segment lost 3 bases, leaving 4 bases of the junction unmatched. The germline V gene encodes CDR1 KGHSH and CDR2 LQKENI. This CDR3 region has 14 residues. Here the CDR3 reads CASSPPGTGAEAFF. DNA of the CDR3: TGTGCCAGCTCACCTCCCGGGACAGGGGCTGAAGCTTTCTTT.

This clonotype was observed a few times. CDR3 DNA: TGCGCCAGCAGCTGGAGCCGACAGGGAGGAAGAAAAAATGAGCAGTTCTTC. It encodes CASSWSRQGGRKNEQFF. V is TRBV5-1 and J is TRBJ2-1; D might be TRBD1 (7 bases). The CDR3 is made up of 17 amino acids. CDR1 is SGHRS, CDR2 YFSETQ, per germline. V dropped 3 bases and J dropped 7 bases, with 23 bases sitting between them.

The CDR3 protein is CASSLGSGATGWELFF. For the CDR3, the DNA is TGCGCCAGCAGCTTGGGAAGCGGGGCAACGGGCTGGGAGCTGTTTTTT. V gene TRBV5-1 combines with J gene TRBJ2-2, with TRBD2 matching 7 bases. The CDR3 has 16 amino acids. Germline lookup yields CDR1 SGHRS and CDR2 YFSETQ. Losses at the gene ends were 0 bases for V and 9 bases for J; bases not matched to a gene: 11.

This clonotype was detected a few times. The chain is built from TRBV18 and TRBJ2-4; D might be TRBD2 (6 bases). The CDR3 sequence is 16 residues long. Germline CDR1 and CDR2: KGHSH and LQKENI. With 6 bases removed from V and 2 bases from J, the gap between germline ends came to 17 bases. The CDR3 region is CASSLASTSTKNIQYF. CDR3 DNA sequence: TGTGCCAGCTCGCTTGCGTCCACTAGCACCAAAAACATTCAGTACTTC.

The chain has TRBV2 and TRBJ2-1, with D tentatively TRBD1 (5 bases). The CDR3 runs 14 residues. Germline V lookup: CDR1 SNHLY, CDR2 FYNNEI. V was trimmed by 1 base and J by 8 bases, leaving 12 bases between them. The CDR3 here is CASSEGGGLDEQFF. The CDR3 coding sequence is TGTGCCAGCAGTGAAGGGGGCGGTCTTGATGAGCAGTTCTTC. Full variable domain (outside the CDR3, taken from reference TRBV2 and TRBJ2-1): EPEVTQTPSHQVTQMGQEVILRCVPISNHLYFYWYRQILGQKVEFLVSFYNNEISEKSEIFDDQFSVERPDGSNFTLKIRSTKLEDSAMYFCASSEGGGLDEQFFGPGTRLTVL.

This clonotype was picked up many times. Relative to the germline gene, one junction end is altered; a read error may explain this. The chain uses TRBV18 and TRBJ2-7; D unresolved. CDR1 is KGHSH and CDR2 is LQKENI in the germline V gene. This CDR3 has 12 residues. The CDR3 spells CASSPGSYEQYF. DNA for the CDR3: TGCGCCAGCAGCCCGGGCAGCTACGAGCAGTACTTC.

The CDR3 DNA sequence: TGTGCCAGCAGTTCACCGGGACGGACCTCCTACGAGCAGTACTTC. Translation gives CASSSPGRTSYEQYF. V and J are TRBV27 and TRBJ2-7; D possibly matches TRBD1 or TRBD2 (5 bases each). There are 15 residues in the CDR3. V was pared by 4 bases and J by 0 bases, with 13 bases between. The germline gives CDR1 MNHEY, CDR2 SMNVEV (reference sequence).

This rearrangement joins TRBV2 to TRBJ2-5, with D possibly matching TRBD1 (6 bases). Trimming took 6 bases from V and 5 from J, leaving 13 bases between them. The CDR3 runs to 13 residues. Germline V gives CDR1 SNHLY, CDR2 FYNNEI. In nucleotides, the CDR3 is TGTGCCAGCAGACAGGGTGCCCGCGAGACCCAGTACTTC. Translation gives CASRQGARETQYF.

This chain links TRBV9 with TRBJ2-1; TRBD2 matches at 15 bases. The germline gives CDR1 SGDLS, CDR2 YYNGEE. Trimming took 0 bases from V and 2 from J; bases not matched to a gene: 3. The CDR3 is made up of 18 amino acids. CDR3 in amino acids: CASSVGTSGRETYNEQFF. CDR3 DNA: TGTGCCAGCAGCGTAGGGACTAGCGGGAGGGAAACCTACAATGAGCAGTTCTTC.

The V and J genes are TRBV5-6 and TRBJ2-1, with 7 bases fitting TRBD1. This CDR3 has 16 amino acids. The germline V gene encodes CDR1 SGHDT and CDR2 YYEEEE. V shed 4 bases and J 4 bases; nucleotides not matched to a gene: 11. The DNA of the CDR3 is TGTGCCAGCAGCCCGATATCCGGGACAGTATACAATGAGCAGTTCTTC. Its translation: CASSPISGTVYNEQFF.

Remarks on this clonotype: An end of the junction does not agree with germline; a read error may underlie this. V usage is TRBV9 and J usage is TRBJ1-2; 7 bases agree with TRBD1. CDR1 SGDLS and CDR2 YYNGEE come from the germline V gene. The CDR3 totals 15 residues. CDR3 sequence reads: CASSVGQGTDYGYTF. CDR3 DNA: TGTGCCAGCAGCGTAGGTCAGGGGACAGACTACGGCTACACCTTC.

The chain joins TRBV6-5 to TRBJ1-1, with D perhaps TRBD1 (6 bases). CDR3 length: 16 amino acids. Germline loops: CDR1 MNHEY, CDR2 SVGAGI. V shed 3 bases and J shed 1 base, with 15 bases lying between them. This chain's CDR3 is CASSYPLGRGNTEAFF. CDR3 bases: TGTGCCAGCAGTTATCCTTTAGGCAGGGGGAACACTGAAGCTTTCTTT.

This clonotype was counted a few times. V gene TRBV12-3 or TRBV12-4 combines with J gene TRBJ2-1, with TRBD2 identical over 12 bases. Trimming removed 5 bases from V and 5 bases from J; junction bases left unmatched: 7. This CDR3 has 16 amino acids. DNA of the CDR3: TGTGCCAGCAGTCTCCGGACTAGCGGGAAGCACAATGAGCAGTTCTTC. It yields the protein CASSLRTSGKHNEQFF.